Below are 27 T cell receptor beta chains sequenced from a single sample in a study of blood T cell repertoires in COVID-19. Using immunoSEQ multiplex PCR, the repertoire was profiled, and TCRdb retains in-frame clones only, with some absent. The repertoire holds about 220,000 clones, with more than 75% as singletons. Specimen: peripheral blood. These receptors were collected from a human donor in a cohort sampled during active COVID-19.

The rearrangement joins TRBV5-4 to TRBJ2-2; tentative D call: TRBD2 (6 bases). Germline CDR1 SGHNT, CDR2 YYREEE (reference sequence). The CDR3 has 15 amino acids. Trimming took 5 bases from V and 3 from J, leaving 14 bases between them. This CDR3 is CASSQQIADTGELFF. CDR3 nucleotides: TGTGCCAGCAGTCAGCAAATAGCGGACACCGGGGAGCTGTTTTTT.

The chain uses TRBV27 and TRBJ2-3; 7 bases agree with TRBD2. The V gene's germline CDR1 is MNHEY and CDR2 SMNVEV (reference sequence). V was pared by 2 bases and J by 4 bases, with 6 bases of the junction left unmatched. The CDR3 contains 15 residues. In DNA, the CDR3 is TGTGCCAGCAGTTTAGCGGGGGTAAACGCAGATACGCAGTATTTT. It encodes CASSLAGVNADTQYF.

The chain recombines TRBV5-1 with TRBJ2-2, with 7 bases that match TRBD2. CDR1 and CDR2 (germline): SGHRS, YFSETQ. The CDR3 loop spans 14 amino acids. The junction had 2 bases not matched to a gene; V was cut back by 4 bases and J by 2 bases. DNA of the CDR3: TGCGCCAGCAGCCTAGCGGTTAACACCGGGGAGCTGTTTTTT. This codes for CASSLAVNTGELFF. The complete variable domain, with remaining parts taken from reference TRBV5-1 and TRBJ2-2, reads KAGVTQTPRYLIKTRGQQVTLSCSPISGHRSVSWYQQTPGQGLQFLFEYFSETQRNKGNFPGRFSGRQFSNSRSEMNVSTLELGDSALYLCASSLAVNTGELFFGEGSRLTVL.

The chain carries TRBV11-2 and TRBJ2-7; 7 bases map to TRBD1. The CDR3 sequence is 13 residues long. The germline gives CDR1 SGHAT, CDR2 FQNNGV. V shed 5 bases, J shed 3 bases, and the junction held 4 bases outside the gene matches. In nucleotides, the CDR3 is TGTGCCAGCAGCACAGACAGGGACTACGAGCAGTACTTC. Translation gives CASSTDRDYEQYF.

This clone was counted a few times. V usage is TRBV28 and J usage is TRBJ1-4; no clear D gene. The CDR3 is 14 residues long. The germline V gene encodes CDR1 MDHEN and CDR2 SYDVKM. V was shortened by 6 bases and J by 5 bases, with 13 bases between the two germline ends. The CDR3 sequence: CASSLGLINEKLFF. CDR3 DNA: TGTGCCAGCAGCCTCGGACTGATAAATGAAAAACTGTTTTTT.

The chain uses TRBV2 and TRBJ2-5; 9 bases match TRBD2. This CDR3 is 12 amino acids long. CDR1 SNHLY and CDR2 FYNNEI come from the germline V gene. With V trimmed by 7 bases and J by 5 bases, 2 bases remained unmatched. The CDR3 loop is CASTTSGETQYF. The CDR3 coding sequence is TGTGCCAGCACGACTAGCGGTGAGACCCAGTACTTC. The entire variable domain, with the rest obtained from reference TRBV2 and TRBJ2-5, is as follows: EPEVTQTPSHQVTQMGQEVILRCVPISNHLYFYWYRQILGQKVEFLVSFYNNEISEKSEIFDDQFSVERPDGSNFTLKIRSTKLEDSAMYFCASTTSGETQYFGPGTRLLVL.

The chain uses TRBV19 and TRBJ2-7, with 7 bases identical to TRBD2. CDR1 and CDR2 from the germline V gene are LNHDA and SQIVND (reference sequence). V was pared by 5 bases and J by 0 bases, with 10 bases of the junction left unmatched. The CDR3 sequence is 16 residues long. CDR3 in amino acids: CASSPPGRELSYEQYF. CDR3 sequence (DNA): TGTGCCAGTAGTCCACCTGGGAGGGAGCTCTCCTACGAGCAGTACTTC.

This chain uses TRBV6-5 with TRBJ1-1; D ambiguous. Germline values: CDR1 MNHEY, CDR2 SVGAGI. Trimming left V 2 bases short and J 2 bases short, with 9 bases between. CDR3 length equals 14 residues. The CDR3 reads CASSYLQFNTEAFF. The DNA of the CDR3 is TGTGCCAGCAGTTACCTTCAGTTTAACACTGAAGCTTTCTTT.

The J gene is TRBJ2-1, the V gene TRBV7-9, with a possible D match to TRBD1 (6 bases). The germline V gene has CDR1 SEHNR and CDR2 FQNEAQ (reference sequence). V lost 2 bases, J lost 4 bases, and 21 bases lay in between. The CDR3 is made up of 18 amino acids. DNA of the CDR3: TGTGCCAGCAGCTTAATCACAGGGCCTACCATCGCTTACAATGAGCAGTTCTTC. Its protein product is CASSLITGPTIAYNEQFF.

This clone turned up a few times. This chain uses TRBV24-1 with TRBJ2-3, with D hard to call. The CDR3 loop spans 13 amino acids. CDR1 and CDR2 from the germline V gene are KGHDR and SFDVKD. Deletions cut 0 bases from V and 5 bases from J, with 5 bases between. CDR3 sequence (DNA): TGTGCCACCAGTGATTTGGAACAAGATACGCAGTATTTT. This sequence encodes CATSDLEQDTQYF.

The chain combines TRBV19 with TRBJ1-1, with D uncertain. V dropped 3 bases and J dropped 1 base, with 6 bases sitting between them. From germline, CDR1 is LNHDA and CDR2 SQIVND (reference sequence). The CDR3 has 13 amino acids. In nucleotides, the CDR3 is TGTGCCAGTAGTATGTCAGGGAACACTGAAGCTTTCTTT. Translation gives CASSMSGNTEAFF.

V usage is TRBV5-4 and J usage is TRBJ2-3, with TRBD2 matching 9 bases. J was trimmed by 0 bases and V by 4 bases; bases with no gene match: 3. Germline values: CDR1 SGHNT, CDR2 YYREEE (reference sequence). CDR3 length: 15 residues. The CDR3 bases are TGTGCCAGCAGCCGGACTAGCGAGAGCACAGATACGCAGTATTTT. Translating it yields CASSRTSESTDTQYF.

The V call is TRBV6-5, the J call TRBJ1-4, with D perhaps matching TRBD1 (6 bases). Trimming removed 1 base from V and 8 bases from J, with 17 bases in between. Germline lookup yields CDR1 MNHEY and CDR2 SVGAGI. The CDR3 has 16 residues. CDR3: CASSYLGGQVGEKLFF. The CDR3 DNA is TGTGCCAGCAGTTACTTGGGGGGGCAAGTAGGCGAAAAACTGTTTTTT.

The chain carries TRBV9 and TRBJ2-7; 10 bases agree with TRBD1. The CDR3 covers 14 residues. Germline CDR1 SGDLS, CDR2 YYNGEE. V shed 3 bases, J shed 3 bases, and the junction held 3 bases outside the gene matches. The CDR3 sequence is CASSGTGGFYEQYF. The CDR3 DNA sequence: TGTGCCAGCAGCGGGACAGGGGGTTTCTACGAGCAGTACTTC.

This chain uses TRBV4-1 with TRBJ1-1; D is perhaps TRBD1 (5 bases). V was clipped by 1 base and J by 4 bases, with 13 bases between them. Germline V CDR1 and CDR2: MGHRA, YSYEKL. The CDR3 runs 15 residues. The CDR3 DNA is TGCGCCAGCAGCCAAGGGGACGGAGGGTTCACTGAAGCTTTCTTT. Its protein product is CASSQGDGGFTEAFF.

The chain has TRBV6-5 and TRBJ1-1; 10 nucleotides align to TRBD1. The CDR3 sequence is 15 residues long. The germline V gene has CDR1 MNHEY and CDR2 SVGAGI. V shed 4 bases and J 4 bases; nucleotides not matched to a gene: 6. CDR3 region: CASSWTGGKGTEAFF. The CDR3 DNA follows: TGTGCCAGCAGTTGGACAGGGGGAAAGGGCACTGAAGCTTTCTTT.

The chain uses TRBV4-3 and TRBJ1-6; D gene ambiguous. Trimming took 2 bases from V and 0 from J, leaving 8 bases between them. The CDR3 runs to 16 residues. CDR1 is LGHNA and CDR2 is YSLEER in the germline V gene. The CDR3 sequence: CASSQYWSSYNSPLHF. In nucleotides, the CDR3 is TGCGCCAGCAGCCAATACTGGAGCTCCTATAATTCACCCCTCCACTTT.

This sequence joins TRBV29-1 and TRBJ2-7; D may be TRBD1 (6 bases). There are 13 residues in the CDR3. Germline CDR1 is SQVTM and CDR2 is ANQGSEA. Trimming left V 6 bases short and J 5 bases short, with 17 bases between. The CDR3 bases are TGCAGCGTGGCAGGGACAAGAAGCCACGAGCAGTACTTC. Translation: CSVAGTRSHEQYF.

Only a few counts were recorded for this clone. This chain connects TRBV6-4 to TRBJ2-1; TRBD1 matches at 10 bases. The CDR3 extends over 17 amino acids. After removal of 0 bases from V and 4 bases from J, the junction contained 6 bases not matched to a gene. CDR1 is MRHNA and CDR2 is SNTAGT in the germline V gene. The CDR3 DNA reads as TGTGCCAGCAGTGACTCACCGACAGGGGGCAATTACAATGAGCAGTTCTTC. This codes for CASSDSPTGGNYNEQFF.

The chain's CDR3 is CASSQYTGDYGYTF. The DNA for the CDR3 is TGTGCCAGCAGCCAGTACACGGGGGACTATGGCTACACCTTC. The gene calls are TRBV3-1 (or the pseudogene TRBV3-2) and TRBJ1-2; TRBD1 is a possible D gene (5 bases). The CDR3 has 14 amino acids. Germline V lookup: CDR1 LGHDT, CDR2 YNNKEL (reference sequence). V dropped 3 bases and J dropped 3 bases, with 11 bases sitting between them.

This clone was seen only once. This chain connects TRBV27 to TRBJ2-1, with 7 bases matching TRBD2. V shed 5 bases, J shed 0 bases, and the junction held 22 bases outside the gene matches. This CDR3 contains 21 residues. Germline CDR1 reads MNHEY; CDR2 reads SMNVEV (reference sequence). In nucleotides, the CDR3 is TGTGCCAGCAGTCCTTTTGGTTGGGCTAGCGGATCCTCCGTCTCCTACAATGAGCAGTTCTTC. Translation: CASSPFGWASGSSVSYNEQFF.

The chain joins TRBV3-1 (or the pseudogene TRBV3-2) to TRBJ1-1; D gene uncertain. The germline V gene has CDR1 LGHDT and CDR2 YNNKEL (reference sequence). CDR3 size: 14 residues. V was shortened by 7 bases and J by 6 bases, with 18 bases between the two germline ends. The CDR3 sequence is CASTSSLFSSEAFF. The CDR3 DNA follows: TGTGCCAGCACTAGCAGTTTGTTTAGCTCTGAAGCTTTCTTT.

This chain connects TRBV6-5 to TRBJ2-5; no reliable D call. The CDR3 runs to 13 residues. Trimming pared 6 bases from V and 3 bases from J, leaving 11 bases between. Germline V lookup: CDR1 MNHEY, CDR2 SVGAGI. The CDR3 is CASSFRVEETQYF. The CDR3 region has the DNA TGTGCCAGCAGCTTCCGCGTAGAAGAGACCCAGTACTTC.

The chain links TRBV3-1 (or the pseudogene TRBV3-2) to TRBJ2-2; 7 positions match TRBD1. J was trimmed by 1 base and V by 4 bases; bases with no gene match: 18. Germline V gives CDR1 LGHDT, CDR2 YNNKEL (reference sequence). This CDR3 contains 20 residues. The CDR3 is CASSRNPTLSGQRNTGELFF. The DNA for the CDR3 is TGTGCCAGCAGCCGAAATCCCACTCTATCGGGACAGAGGAACACCGGGGAGCTGTTTTTT.

The J gene is TRBJ1-5, the V gene TRBV27; no definite D call. Deletions cut 2 bases from V and 9 bases from J, with 14 bases between. The CDR3 length is 14 residues. Germline V CDR1 and CDR2: MNHEY, SMNVEV (reference sequence). CDR3 amino acids: CASSLRAGGRPQHF. CDR3 in DNA: TGTGCCAGCAGTTTACGGGCAGGAGGGAGGCCCCAGCATTTT.

This chain links TRBV7-3 with TRBJ2-7; TRBD1 matches at 8 bases. Germline V gives CDR1 SGHTA, CDR2 FQGTGA. Unmatched junction bases numbered 10, after V lost 2 bases and J lost 1 base. The CDR3 has 17 residues. DNA for the CDR3: TGTGCCAGCAGCTTAGAGGGTGGTACAGGGGGATCCTACGAGCAGTACTTC. Its translation is CASSLEGGTGGSYEQYF.

This clone was seen a handful of times. V usage is TRBV7-9 and J usage is TRBJ1-6; no reliable D call. This CDR3 spans 12 amino acids. V lost 5 bases and J 7 bases, leaving 6 bases between the germline ends. The germline CDR1 and CDR2 sequences are SEHNR and FQNEAQ (reference sequence). CDR3 DNA sequence: TGTGCCAGCAGCGCCGGGAATTCACCCCTCCACTTT. This translates into CASSAGNSPLHF.